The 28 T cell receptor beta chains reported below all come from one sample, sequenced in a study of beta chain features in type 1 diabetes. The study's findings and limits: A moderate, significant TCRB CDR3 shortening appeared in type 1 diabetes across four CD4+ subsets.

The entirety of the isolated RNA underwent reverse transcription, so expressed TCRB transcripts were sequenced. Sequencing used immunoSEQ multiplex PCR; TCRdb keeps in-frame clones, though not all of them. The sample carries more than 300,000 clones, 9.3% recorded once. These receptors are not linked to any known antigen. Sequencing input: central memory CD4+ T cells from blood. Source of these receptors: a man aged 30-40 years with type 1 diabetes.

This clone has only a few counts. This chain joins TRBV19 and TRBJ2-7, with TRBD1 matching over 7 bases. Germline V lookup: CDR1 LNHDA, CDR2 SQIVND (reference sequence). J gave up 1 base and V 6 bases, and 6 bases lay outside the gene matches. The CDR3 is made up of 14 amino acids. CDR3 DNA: TGTGCCAGTAGAAGGCAGGGGGAATCCTACGAGCAGTACTTC. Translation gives CASRRQGESYEQYF. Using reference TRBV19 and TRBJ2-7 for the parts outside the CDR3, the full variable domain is DGGITQSPKYLFRKEGQNVTLSCEQNLNHDAMYWYRQDPGQGLRLIYYSQIVNDFQKGDIAEGYSVSREKKESFPLTVTSAQKNPTAFYLCASRRQGESYEQYFGPGTRLTVT.

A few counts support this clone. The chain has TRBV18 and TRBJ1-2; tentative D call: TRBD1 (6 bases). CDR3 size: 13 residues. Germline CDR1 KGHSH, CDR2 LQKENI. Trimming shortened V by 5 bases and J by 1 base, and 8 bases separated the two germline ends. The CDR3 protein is CASSTGINYGYTF. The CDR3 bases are TGTGCCAGCTCAACAGGGATTAACTATGGCTACACCTTC.

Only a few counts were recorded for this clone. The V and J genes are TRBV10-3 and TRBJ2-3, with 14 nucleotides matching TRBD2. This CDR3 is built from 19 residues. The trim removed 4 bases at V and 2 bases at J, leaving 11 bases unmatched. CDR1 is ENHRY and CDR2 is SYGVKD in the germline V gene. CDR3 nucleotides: TGTGCCATCAGTGCGGGGACTAGCGGGGGCAAAATTTACACAGATACGCAGTATTTT. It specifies CAISAGTSGGKIYTDTQYF.

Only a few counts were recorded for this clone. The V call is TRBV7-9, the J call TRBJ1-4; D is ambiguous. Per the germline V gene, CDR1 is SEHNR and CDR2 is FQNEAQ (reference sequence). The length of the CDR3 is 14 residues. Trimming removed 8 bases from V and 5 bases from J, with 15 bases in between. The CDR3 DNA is TGTGCCAGCCATCTCTACGGCAGCAATGAAAAACTGTTTTTT. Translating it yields CASHLYGSNEKLFF.

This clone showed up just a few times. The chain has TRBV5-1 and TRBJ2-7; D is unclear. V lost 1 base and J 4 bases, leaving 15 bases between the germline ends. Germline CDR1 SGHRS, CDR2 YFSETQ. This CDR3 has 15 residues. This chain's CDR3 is CASSLLGIPTYEQYF. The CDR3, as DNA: TGCGCCAGCAGCTTGTTAGGTATACCAACTTACGAGCAGTACTTC.

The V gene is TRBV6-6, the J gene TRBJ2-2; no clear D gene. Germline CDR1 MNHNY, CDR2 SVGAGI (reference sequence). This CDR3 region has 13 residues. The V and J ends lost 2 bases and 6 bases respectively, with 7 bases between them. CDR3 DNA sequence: TGTGCCAGCAGTTACCCTGGTCCCGGGGAGCTGTTTTTT. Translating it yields CASSYPGPGELFF.

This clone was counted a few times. CDR3 bases: TGCGCCAGTTCTGGAGCAACTAATGAAAAACTGTTTTTT. This translates into CASSGATNEKLFF. V usage is TRBV5-1 and J usage is TRBJ1-4; D not certain. Per germline, CDR1 SGHRS and CDR2 YFSETQ. This CDR3 contains 13 residues. V lost 8 bases to trimming and J lost 0 bases, with 8 bases between them.

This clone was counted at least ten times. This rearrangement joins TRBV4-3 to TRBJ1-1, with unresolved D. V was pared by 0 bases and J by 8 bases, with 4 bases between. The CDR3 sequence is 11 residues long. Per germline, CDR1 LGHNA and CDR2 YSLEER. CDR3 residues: CASSQESEAFF. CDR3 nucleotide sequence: TGCGCCAGCAGCCAAGAGAGCGAAGCTTTCTTT.

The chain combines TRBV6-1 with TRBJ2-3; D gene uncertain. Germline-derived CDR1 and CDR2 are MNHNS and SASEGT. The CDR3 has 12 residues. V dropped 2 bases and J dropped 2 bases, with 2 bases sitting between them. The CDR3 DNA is TGTGCCAGCAGTGAAAACACAGATACGCAGTATTTT. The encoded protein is CASSENTDTQYF.

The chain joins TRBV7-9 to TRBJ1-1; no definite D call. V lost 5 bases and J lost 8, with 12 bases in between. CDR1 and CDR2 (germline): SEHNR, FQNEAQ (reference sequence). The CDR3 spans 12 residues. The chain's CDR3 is CASSLKGSEAFF. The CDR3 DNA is TGTGCCAGCAGCCTAAAAGGGAGCGAAGCTTTCTTT.

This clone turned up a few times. CDR3 in DNA: TGCGCCAGCAGCCAACTTGGAGGAGAGACCCAGTACTTC. Protein product: CASSQLGGETQYF. The V call is TRBV4-3, the J call TRBJ2-5; a weak D match, TRBD2 (5 bases). V dropped 2 bases and J dropped 4 bases, with 8 bases sitting between them. Per germline, CDR1 LGHNA and CDR2 YSLEER. This CDR3 contains 13 residues.

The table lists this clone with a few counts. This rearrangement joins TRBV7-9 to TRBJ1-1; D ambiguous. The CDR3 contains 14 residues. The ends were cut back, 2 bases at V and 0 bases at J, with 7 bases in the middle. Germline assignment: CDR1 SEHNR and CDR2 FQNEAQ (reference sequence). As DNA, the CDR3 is TGTGCCAGCAGCTTACCGGGGTTGAACACTGAAGCTTTCTTT. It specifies CASSLPGLNTEAFF.

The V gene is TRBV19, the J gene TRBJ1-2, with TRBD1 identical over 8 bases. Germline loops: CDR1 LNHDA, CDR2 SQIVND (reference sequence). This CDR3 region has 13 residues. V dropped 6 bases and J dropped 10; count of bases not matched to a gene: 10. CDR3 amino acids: CASRSSDRDSYTF. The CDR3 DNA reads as TGTGCCAGTAGATCATCGGACAGGGACTCCTACACCTTC.

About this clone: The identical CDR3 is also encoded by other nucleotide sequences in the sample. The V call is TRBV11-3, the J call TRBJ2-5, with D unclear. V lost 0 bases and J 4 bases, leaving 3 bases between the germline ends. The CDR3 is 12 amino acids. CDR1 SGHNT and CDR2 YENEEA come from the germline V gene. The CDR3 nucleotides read TGTGCCAGCAGCTTAGAAGGAGAGACCCAGTACTTC. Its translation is CASSLEGETQYF.

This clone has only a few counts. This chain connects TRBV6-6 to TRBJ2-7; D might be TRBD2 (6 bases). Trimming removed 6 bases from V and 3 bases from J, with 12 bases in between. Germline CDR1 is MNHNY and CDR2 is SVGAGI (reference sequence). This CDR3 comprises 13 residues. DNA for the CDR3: TGTGCCAGCAGGCGGGACTTGAACTACGAGCAGTACTTC. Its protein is CASRRDLNYEQYF.

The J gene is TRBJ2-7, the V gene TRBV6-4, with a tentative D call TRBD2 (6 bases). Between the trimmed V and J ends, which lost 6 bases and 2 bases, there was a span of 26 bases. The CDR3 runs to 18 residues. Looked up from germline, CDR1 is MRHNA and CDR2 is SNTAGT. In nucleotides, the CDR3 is TGTGCCAGCAGCGGGGGACGAGATGGAGCGGACCTCCCCTACGAGCAGTACTTC. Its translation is CASSGGRDGADLPYEQYF.

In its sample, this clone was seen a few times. Here the CDR3 reads CAIRDIQGNEQFF. The CDR3 DNA reads TGTGCCATCAGGGACATACAGGGCAATGAGCAGTTCTTC. The V call is TRBV10-3, the J call TRBJ2-1, with TRBD1 as a possible D gene (6 bases). Looked up from germline, CDR1 is ENHRY and CDR2 is SYGVKD. The CDR3 has 13 residues. The V end lost 6 bases, the J end lost 6 bases, and 12 bases lay between the germline ends.

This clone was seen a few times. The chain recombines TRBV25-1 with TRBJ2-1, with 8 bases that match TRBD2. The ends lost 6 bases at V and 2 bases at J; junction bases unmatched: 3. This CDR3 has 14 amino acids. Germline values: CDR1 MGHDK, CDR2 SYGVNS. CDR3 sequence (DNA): TGTGCCAGCAGAAACGGGGGGGCCTACAATGAGCAGTTCTTC. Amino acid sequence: CASRNGGAYNEQFF.

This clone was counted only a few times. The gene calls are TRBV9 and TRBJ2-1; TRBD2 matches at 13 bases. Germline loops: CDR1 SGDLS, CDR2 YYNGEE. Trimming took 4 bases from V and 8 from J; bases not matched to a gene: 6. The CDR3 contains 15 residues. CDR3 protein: CASSIRLAGGDEQFF. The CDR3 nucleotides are TGTGCCAGCAGCATACGACTAGCGGGGGGCGATGAGCAGTTCTTC.

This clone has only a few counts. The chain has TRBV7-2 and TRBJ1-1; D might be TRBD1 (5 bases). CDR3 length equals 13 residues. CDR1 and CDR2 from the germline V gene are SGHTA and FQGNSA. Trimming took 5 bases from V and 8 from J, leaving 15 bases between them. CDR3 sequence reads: CASSNSGSTEAFF. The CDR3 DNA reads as TGTGCCAGCAGCAACTCAGGGTCTACCGAAGCTTTCTTT.

The CDR3 reads CASSLGSSDTQYF. DNA for the CDR3: TGTGCCAGCAGCTTGGGTAGCTCAGATACGCAGTATTTT. The chain carries TRBV11-2 and TRBJ2-3; D remains unclear. This CDR3 region has 13 residues. V lost 3 bases and J lost 4, with 8 bases in between. CDR1 and CDR2 from the germline V gene are SGHAT and FQNNGV.

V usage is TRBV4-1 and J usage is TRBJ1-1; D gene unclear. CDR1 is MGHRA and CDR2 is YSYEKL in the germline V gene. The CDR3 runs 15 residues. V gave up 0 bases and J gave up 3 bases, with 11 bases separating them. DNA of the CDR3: TGCGCCAGCAGCCAAGAGGTCGGAACGTACACTGAAGCTTTCTTT. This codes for CASSQEVGTYTEAFF.

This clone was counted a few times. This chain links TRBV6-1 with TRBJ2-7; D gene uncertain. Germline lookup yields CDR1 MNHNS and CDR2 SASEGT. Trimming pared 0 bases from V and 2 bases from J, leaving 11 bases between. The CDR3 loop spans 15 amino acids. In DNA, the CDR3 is TGTGCCAGCAGTGAAGCGAGCCGGGCCCCCTACGAGCAGTACTTC. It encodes CASSEASRAPYEQYF.

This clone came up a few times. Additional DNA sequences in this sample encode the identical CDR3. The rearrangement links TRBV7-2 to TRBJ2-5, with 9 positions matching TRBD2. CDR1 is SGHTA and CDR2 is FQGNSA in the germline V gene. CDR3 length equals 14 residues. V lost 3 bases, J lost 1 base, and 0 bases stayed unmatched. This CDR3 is CASSLGLAQETQYF. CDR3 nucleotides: TGTGCCAGCAGCTTGGGACTAGCCCAAGAGACCCAGTACTTC.

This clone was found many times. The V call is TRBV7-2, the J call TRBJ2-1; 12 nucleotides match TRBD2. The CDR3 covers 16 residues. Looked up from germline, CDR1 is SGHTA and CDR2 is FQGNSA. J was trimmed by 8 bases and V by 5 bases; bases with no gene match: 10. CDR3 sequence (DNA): TGTGCCAGCAGCCCCACTAGCGGGGGGCCAGGATATGAGCAGTTCTTC. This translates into CASSPTSGGPGYEQFF.

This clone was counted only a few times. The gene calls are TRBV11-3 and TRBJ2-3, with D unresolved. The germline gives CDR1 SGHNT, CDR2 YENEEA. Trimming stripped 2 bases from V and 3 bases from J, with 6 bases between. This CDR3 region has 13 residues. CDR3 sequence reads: CASSLRITDTQYF. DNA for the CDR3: TGTGCCAGCAGCTTAAGGATAACAGATACGCAGTATTTT.

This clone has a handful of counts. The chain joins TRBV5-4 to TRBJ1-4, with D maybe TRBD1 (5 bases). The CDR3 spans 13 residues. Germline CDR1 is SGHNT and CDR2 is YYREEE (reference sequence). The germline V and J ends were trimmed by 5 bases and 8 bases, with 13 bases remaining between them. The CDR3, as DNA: TGTGCCAGCAGTGGCCCGGGGCAAGAAAAACTGTTTTTT. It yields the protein CASSGPGQEKLFF.

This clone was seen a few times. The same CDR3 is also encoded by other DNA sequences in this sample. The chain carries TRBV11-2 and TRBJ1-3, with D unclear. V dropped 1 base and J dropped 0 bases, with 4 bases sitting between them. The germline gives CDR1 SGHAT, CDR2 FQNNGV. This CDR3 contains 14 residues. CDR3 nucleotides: TGTGCCAGCAGCTTAGGGGTCTCTGGAAACACCATATATTTT. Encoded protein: CASSLGVSGNTIYF. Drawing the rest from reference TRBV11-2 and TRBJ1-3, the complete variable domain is EAGVAQSPRYKIIEKRQSVAFWCNPISGHATLYWYQQILGQGPKLLIQFQNNGVVDDSQLPKDRFSAERLKGVDSTLKIQPAKLEDSAVYLCASSLGVSGNTIYFGEGSWLTVV.